One and the same sample provided the 5 T cell receptor beta chains below, sequenced in a study of blood T cells in healthy people across ages. PCR was performed a second time for roughly 7 to 11 cycles using a sample-barcoded 5' primer and a J-beta primer mix. One entry per CDR3 protein, called by TCRdb with MiXCR from the 5' RACE reads. The table lists roughly 730,000 distinct CDR3 sequences, more than 55% of them singletons, with around 25% in the top ten. The sequenced sample consisted of blood. These TCRs come from a man aged 35 to 55 in good health.

V and J are TRBV27 and TRBJ2-6; 9 positions match TRBD1. Looked up from germline, CDR1 is MNHEY and CDR2 is SMNVEV (reference sequence). The V gene end was trimmed by 4 bases and the J gene end by 0 bases; junction bases not matched to a gene: 13. The CDR3 length is 20 residues. CDR3 DNA: TGTGCCAGCAGTTCCCAGCGGTTCGGGACAGGGAGCTCTGGGGCCAACGTCCTGACTTTC. It translates to CASSSQRFGTGSSGANVLTF.

The chain employs TRBV7-3 and TRBJ2-2; 7 bases are a match to TRBD2. The germline V gene encodes CDR1 SGHTA and CDR2 FQGTGA. CDR3 length equals 16 residues. The V gene end was trimmed by 0 bases and the J gene end by 5 bases; junction bases not matched to a gene: 6. The CDR3 here is CASSLTGGRSTGELFF. CDR3 sequence (DNA): TGTGCCAGCAGCTTAACCGGCGGGAGATCAACCGGGGAGCTGTTTTTT.

The chain links TRBV28 to TRBJ2-3; D unclear. The V end lost 8 bases, the J end lost 2 bases, and 11 bases lay between the germline ends. Germline V gene lookup returns CDR1 MDHEN and CDR2 SYDVKM. The CDR3 has 13 residues. The CDR3 DNA sequence: TGTGCCAGCCTGGGTCGAGTCACAGATACGCAGTATTTT. Translated: CASLGRVTDTQYF.

In this sample, this clonotype turned up a few times. The chain employs TRBV18 and TRBJ2-1, with 13 nucleotides matching TRBD2. CDR1 KGHSH and CDR2 LQKENI come from the germline V gene. The CDR3 extends over 17 amino acids. V shed 2 bases and J 7 bases; nucleotides not matched to a gene: 8. CDR3 loop: CASSPGTSGIRGNEQFF. For the CDR3, the DNA is TGTGCCAGCTCACCAGGGACTAGCGGGATTCGTGGGAATGAGCAGTTCTTC.

The table lists this clonotype with a few counts. V usage is TRBV7-8 and J usage is TRBJ2-3; 13 bases are shared with TRBD2. Germline assignment: CDR1 SGHVS and CDR2 FQNEAQ. The CDR3 runs to 16 residues. The V and J ends lost 5 bases and 2 bases, in that order; junction bases with no gene match: 4. The CDR3: CASSRTSGGATDTQYF. The CDR3 DNA sequence: TGTGCCAGCAGCCGGACTAGCGGGGGTGCCACAGATACGCAGTATTTT. Full variable domain (rest looked up from reference TRBV7-8 and TRBJ2-3): GAGVSQSPRYKVAKRGQDVALRCDPISGHVSLFWYQQALGQGPEFLTYFQNEAQLDKSGLPSDRFFAERPEGSVSTLKIQRTQQEDSAVYLCASSRTSGGATDTQYFGPGTRLTVL.